The 10 T cell receptor beta chains below come from one sample, sequenced in a study of vaccination and CD4 T cells after COVID-19. Treatment reported: roughly 10-day PBMC culture with coronavirus spike peptide pools or control peptides (ViraFEST assay). Oncomine TCR Beta short-read sequencing was applied to DNA from cultured CD4+ T cells. TCRdb independently ran MiXCR on the PCR reads; one entry per CDR3 protein. The sample holds tens of thousands of distinct CDR3 sequences, 44% seen once. What these receptors recognize is not known. The sample consisted of CD4+ T cells from blood, cultured in vitro, taken before SARS-CoV-2 vaccination. These receptors were taken from a human donor who received a COVID-19 vaccine.

The J gene is TRBJ1-2, the V gene TRBV24-1; D not resolved. Looked up from germline, CDR1 is KGHDR and CDR2 is SFDVKD. The CDR3 is made up of 13 amino acids. Trimming left V 4 bases short and J 2 bases short, with 7 bases between. The CDR3 sequence: CATSEAVNYGYTF. DNA of the CDR3: TGTGCCACCAGTGAGGCAGTGAACTATGGCTACACCTTC.

This clonotype occurred a few times. This chain uses TRBV27 with TRBJ2-1; D call uncertain. V was shortened by 5 bases and J by 5 bases, with 13 bases between the two germline ends. The CDR3 covers 14 residues. Per the germline V gene, CDR1 is MNHEY and CDR2 is SMNVEV (reference sequence). The CDR3 here is CASSVTLSHNEQFF. The CDR3 DNA reads as TGTGCCAGCAGTGTCACCCTTAGTCACAATGAGCAGTTCTTC.

The chain links TRBV2 to TRBJ2-3; D perhaps matches TRBD2 (5 bases). This CDR3 contains 13 residues. Germline CDR1 SNHLY, CDR2 FYNNEI. V was pared by 7 bases and J by 8 bases, with 16 bases between. This CDR3 is CASMTDSTPTQYF. The CDR3 region has the DNA TGTGCCAGCATGACGGACTCCACGCCTACGCAGTATTTT.

This chain links TRBV6-1 with TRBJ2-7; 12 bases are shared with TRBD1. Germline CDR1 reads MNHNS; CDR2 reads SASEGT. The CDR3 is 19 residues long. V was clipped by 6 bases and J by 0 bases; unmatched bases: 15. The CDR3, as DNA: TGTGCCAGCAGATCCACTACCGGGACAGGGGGCAGATTCTCCTACGAGCAGTACTTC. Protein: CASRSTTGTGGRFSYEQYF.

The genes are TRBV20-1 and TRBJ2-7; TRBD1 aligns across 7 bases. Germline assignment: CDR1 DFQATT and CDR2 SNEGSKA (reference sequence). The CDR3 is 15 residues long. Losses at the gene ends were 6 bases for V and 0 bases for J; bases not matched to a gene: 11. The CDR3 spells CSAGITGDNSYEQYF. In DNA form, the CDR3 reads TGCAGTGCCGGGATTACAGGGGATAACTCCTACGAGCAGTACTTC.

The chain links TRBV20-1 to TRBJ1-5; D perhaps matches TRBD1 (5 bases). CDR3 length equals 14 residues. Germline loops: CDR1 DFQATT, CDR2 SNEGSKA (reference sequence). V lost 2 bases to trimming and J lost 7 bases, with 15 bases between them. The CDR3 nucleotides read TGCAGTGCTAGACAGGGATCAGCTCAACAGCCCCAGCATTTT. It yields the protein CSARQGSAQQPQHF.

The V call is TRBV7-2, the J call TRBJ1-1, with D possibly matching TRBD1 (6 bases). V lost 3 bases to trimming and J lost 10 bases, with 27 bases between them. CDR3 length: 17 residues. Germline V gene sequence: CDR1 SGHTA, CDR2 FQGNSA. The CDR3 DNA is TGTGCCAGCAGCTTCGATATAAGTGGGGGCGTGGGTCGGGCAGCTTTCTTT. The encoded protein is CASSFDISGGVGRAAFF.

The DNA of the CDR3 is TGCGCCAGCAGCCCCTCTCCGGGCCGTCGACAAGAGACCCAGTACTTC. Translating gives CASSPSPGRRQETQYF. This chain connects TRBV5-1 to TRBJ2-5; D gene unclear. The CDR3 contains 16 residues. V lost 4 bases to trimming and J lost 2 bases, with 18 bases between them. Germline-derived CDR1 and CDR2 are SGHRS and YFSETQ.

The table lists this clonotype with a few counts. This chain joins TRBV5-4 and TRBJ1-2, with TRBD1 matching over 9 bases. CDR1 and CDR2 from the germline V gene are SGHNT and YYREEE (reference sequence). The CDR3 is 14 residues long. After removal of 3 bases from V and 8 bases from J, the junction contained 8 bases not matched to a gene. The CDR3 is CASSSPGQGGGYTF. The CDR3 DNA is TGTGCCAGCAGCTCTCCGGGACAGGGAGGCGGCTACACCTTC.

This chain connects TRBV11-3 to TRBJ1-2; no reliable D call. This CDR3 is built from 15 residues. The ends were cut back, 4 bases at V and 3 bases at J, with 15 bases in the middle. Per germline, CDR1 SGHNT and CDR2 YENEEA. The CDR3 nucleotides read TGTGCCAGCAGCTCCGACGGCGGCGGGGACTATGGCTACACCTTC. Protein sequence: CASSSDGGGDYGYTF.